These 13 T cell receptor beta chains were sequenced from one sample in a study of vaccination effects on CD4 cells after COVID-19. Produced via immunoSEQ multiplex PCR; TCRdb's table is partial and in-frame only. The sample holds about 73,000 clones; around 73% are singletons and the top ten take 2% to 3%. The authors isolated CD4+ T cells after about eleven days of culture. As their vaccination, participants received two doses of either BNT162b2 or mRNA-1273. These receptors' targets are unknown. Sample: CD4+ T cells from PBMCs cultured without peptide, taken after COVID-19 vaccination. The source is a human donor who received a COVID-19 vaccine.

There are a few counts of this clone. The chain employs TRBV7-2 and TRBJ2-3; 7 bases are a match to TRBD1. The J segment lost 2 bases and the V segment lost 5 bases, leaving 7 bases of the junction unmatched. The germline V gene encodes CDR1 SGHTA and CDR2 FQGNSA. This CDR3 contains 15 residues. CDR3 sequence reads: CASSLQTGLTDTQYF. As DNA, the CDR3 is TGTGCCAGCAGCCTCCAGACAGGGCTCACAGATACGCAGTATTTT.

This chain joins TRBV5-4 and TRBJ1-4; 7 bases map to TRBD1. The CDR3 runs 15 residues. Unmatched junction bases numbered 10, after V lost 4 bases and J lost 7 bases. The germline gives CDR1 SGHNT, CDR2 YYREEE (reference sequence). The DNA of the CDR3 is TGTGCCAGCAGCCTGGGACTTTACAGGGGTGAAAAACTGTTTTTT. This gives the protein CASSLGLYRGEKLFF.

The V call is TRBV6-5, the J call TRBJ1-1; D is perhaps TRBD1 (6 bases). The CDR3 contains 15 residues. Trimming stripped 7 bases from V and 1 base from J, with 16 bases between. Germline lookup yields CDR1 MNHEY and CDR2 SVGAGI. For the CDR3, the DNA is TGTGCCAGCAATAACGGAGGAGGGGGGAACACTGAAGCTTTCTTT. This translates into CASNNGGGGNTEAFF.

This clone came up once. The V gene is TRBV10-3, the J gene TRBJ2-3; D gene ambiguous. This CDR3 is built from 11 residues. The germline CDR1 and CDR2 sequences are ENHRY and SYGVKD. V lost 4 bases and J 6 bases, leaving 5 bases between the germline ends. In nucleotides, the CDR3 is TGTGCCATCAGTGCCCCTGATACGCAGTATTTT. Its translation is CAISAPDTQYF.

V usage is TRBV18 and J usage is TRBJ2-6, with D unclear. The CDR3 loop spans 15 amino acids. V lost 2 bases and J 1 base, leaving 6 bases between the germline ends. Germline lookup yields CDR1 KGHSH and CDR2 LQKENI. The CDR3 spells CASSPFGSGANVLTF. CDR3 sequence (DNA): TGTGCCAGCTCACCATTTGGGTCTGGGGCCAACGTCCTGACTTTC.

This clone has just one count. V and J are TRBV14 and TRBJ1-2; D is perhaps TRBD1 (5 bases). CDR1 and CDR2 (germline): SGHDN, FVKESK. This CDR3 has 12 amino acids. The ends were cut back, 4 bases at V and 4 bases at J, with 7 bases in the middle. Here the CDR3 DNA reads TGTGCCAGCAGCCGGACATTCTATGGCTACACCTTC. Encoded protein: CASSRTFYGYTF. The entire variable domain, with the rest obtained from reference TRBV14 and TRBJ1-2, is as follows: EAGVTQFPSHSVIEKGQTVTLRCDPISGHDNLYWYRRVMGKEIKFLLHFVKESKQDESGMPNNRFLAERTGGTYSTLKVQPAELEDSGVYFCASSRTFYGYTFGSGTRLTVV.

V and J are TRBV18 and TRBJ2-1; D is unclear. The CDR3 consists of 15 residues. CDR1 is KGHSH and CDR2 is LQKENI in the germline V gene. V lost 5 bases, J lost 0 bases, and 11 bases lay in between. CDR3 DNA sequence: TGTGCCAGCTCAGACTCAGGTTACTCCTACAATGAGCAGTTCTTC. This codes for CASSDSGYSYNEQFF.

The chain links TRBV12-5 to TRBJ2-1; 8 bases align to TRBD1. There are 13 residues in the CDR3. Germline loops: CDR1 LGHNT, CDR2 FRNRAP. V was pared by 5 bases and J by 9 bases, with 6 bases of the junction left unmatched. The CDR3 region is CASGRNRGAEQFF. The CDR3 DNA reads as TGTGCTAGTGGTCGCAACAGGGGGGCTGAGCAGTTCTTC.

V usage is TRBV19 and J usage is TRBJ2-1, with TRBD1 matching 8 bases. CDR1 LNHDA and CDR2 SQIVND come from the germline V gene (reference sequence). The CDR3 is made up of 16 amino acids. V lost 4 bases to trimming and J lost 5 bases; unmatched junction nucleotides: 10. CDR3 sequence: CASSKRQGSMHNEQFF. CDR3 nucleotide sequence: TGTGCCAGTAGTAAACGACAGGGGTCAATGCACAATGAGCAGTTCTTC.

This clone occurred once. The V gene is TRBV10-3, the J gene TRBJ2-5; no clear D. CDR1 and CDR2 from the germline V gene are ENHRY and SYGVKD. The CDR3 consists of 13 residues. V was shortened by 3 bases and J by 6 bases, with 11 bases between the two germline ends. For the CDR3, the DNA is TGTGCCATCAGTGACGGTAGCAGCAAGACCCAGTACTTC. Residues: CAISDGSSKTQYF.

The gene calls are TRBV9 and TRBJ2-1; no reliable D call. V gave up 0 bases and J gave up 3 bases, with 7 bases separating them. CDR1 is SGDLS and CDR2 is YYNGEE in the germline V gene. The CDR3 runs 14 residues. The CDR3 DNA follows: TGTGCCAGCAGCGTAGCTTCAGACTACAATGAGCAGTTCTTC. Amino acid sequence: CASSVASDYNEQFF.

In DNA, the CDR3 is TGTGCCAGCAGCTTATGCGGTCTAGCGGGGGATCACGAGCAGTACGTC. It yields the protein CASSLCGLAGDHEQYV. The V and J genes are TRBV11-1 and TRBJ2-7; 10 bases are shared with TRBD2. V lost 2 bases, J lost 5 bases, and 9 bases stayed unmatched. The germline gives CDR1 SGHAT, CDR2 FQDESV (reference sequence). The CDR3 spans 16 residues.

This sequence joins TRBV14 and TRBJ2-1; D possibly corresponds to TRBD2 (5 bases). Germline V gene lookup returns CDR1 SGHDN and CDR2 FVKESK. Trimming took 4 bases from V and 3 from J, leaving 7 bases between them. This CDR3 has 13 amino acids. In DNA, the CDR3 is TGTGCCAGCAGCCGCGACTACTACAATGAGCAGTTCTTC. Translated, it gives CASSRDYYNEQFF.